At least ten counts were recorded for the clone carrying this T cell receptor (beta chain). As yet, its antigen is unknown. Time point given: patch test 2, 6 weeks after DPC sensitization. Treatment here: therapeutic diphenylcyclopropenone sensitization with weekly scalp DPC. The data were taken from a study of human T cells and chemical hapten exposure. TCRdb reprocessed the RACE reads with MiXCR, giving one entry per CDR3 protein. The data hold about 110,000 distinct CDR3 sequences, with roughly 9% observed a single time. This CDR3 spans 17 amino acids. Trimming cost V 0 bases and J 8 bases, with 19 bases left between them. Overall study findings and caveats: Following DPC sensitization, TCRs present above 1 in 1000 frequency showed no change. Donors were affected by alopecia, so their immune reaction might vary from that of healthy individuals.

Here the sequenced sample was whole blood, taken in connection with sensitization to the hapten diphenylcyclopropenone (DPC). This chain connects TRBV12-3 or TRBV12-4 to TRBJ1-4; tentatively, D is TRBD1 (5 bases). The receptor comes from a woman in her thirties or forties with alopecia areata. Some clones in this sample may be carry-over from other donors' samples. This CDR3 reads CASSLARLPGMREKLFF. For the CDR3, the DNA is TGTGCCAGCAGTTTAGCAAGGCTCCCAGGGATGAGGGAAAAACTGTTTTTT.